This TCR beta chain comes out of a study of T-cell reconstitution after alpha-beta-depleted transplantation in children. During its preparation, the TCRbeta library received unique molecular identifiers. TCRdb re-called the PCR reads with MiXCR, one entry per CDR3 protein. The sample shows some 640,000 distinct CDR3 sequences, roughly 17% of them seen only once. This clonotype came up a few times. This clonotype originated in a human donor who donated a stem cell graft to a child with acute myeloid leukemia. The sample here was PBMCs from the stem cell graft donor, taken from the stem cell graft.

The CDR3 bases are TGCGCCAGCAGCTGGGGACCAGGGACCGGGGAGCTGTTTTTT. It yields the protein CASSWGPGTGELFF. This sequence joins TRBV5-1 and TRBJ2-2; D may be TRBD1 or TRBD2 (5 bases each). The V end was cut by 3 bases, the J end by 5 bases, with 11 bases between. Germline V gene lookup returns CDR1 SGHRS and CDR2 YFSETQ. This CDR3 comprises 14 residues. Full variable domain (remainder filled in from reference TRBV5-1 and TRBJ2-2): KAGVTQTPRYLIKTRGQQVTLSCSPISGHRSVSWYQQTPGQGLQFLFEYFSETQRNKGNFPGRFSGRQFSNSRSEMNVSTLELGDSALYLCASSWGPGTGELFFGEGSRLTVL.